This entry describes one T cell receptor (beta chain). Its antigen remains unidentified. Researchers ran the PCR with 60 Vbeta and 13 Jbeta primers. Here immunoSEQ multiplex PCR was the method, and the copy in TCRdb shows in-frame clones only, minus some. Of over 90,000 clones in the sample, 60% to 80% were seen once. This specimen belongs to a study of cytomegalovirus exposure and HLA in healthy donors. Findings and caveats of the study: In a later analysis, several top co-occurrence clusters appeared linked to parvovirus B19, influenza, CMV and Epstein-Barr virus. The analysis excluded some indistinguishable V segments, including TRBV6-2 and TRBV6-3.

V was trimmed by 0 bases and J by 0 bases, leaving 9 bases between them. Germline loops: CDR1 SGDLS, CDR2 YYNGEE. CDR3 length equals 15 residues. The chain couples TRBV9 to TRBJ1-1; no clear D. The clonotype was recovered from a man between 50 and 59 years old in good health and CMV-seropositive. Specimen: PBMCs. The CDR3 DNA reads TGTGCCAGCAGCGTAGTAAACAGCCTGAACACTGAAGCTTTCTTT. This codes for CASSVVNSLNTEAFF.